The 14 T cell receptor beta chains listed next were all sequenced from one sample in a study of Ad26.COV2.S vaccination and SARS-CoV-2 variants. The data were produced by immunoSEQ multiplex PCR, yet TCRdb's version contains in-frame clones alone and is incomplete. The sample lists hundreds of thousands of clones; approximately 92% were seen once. Noted treatment: roughly 19 received Ad26.COV2.S at low or high dose, single or two shots; roughly 5 received placebo; per-sample allocation not given. Sampling was done on day 63 after the first vaccine or placebo injection. The sample consisted of peripheral blood, taken in a trial of Ad26.COV2.S vaccine versus placebo. These receptors originate from a person aged 18-60 years who received the Ad26.COV2.S COVID-19 vaccine or a placebo.

The V and J genes are TRBV7-8 and TRBJ1-5, with unresolved D. Germline V gene lookup returns CDR1 SGHVS and CDR2 FQNEAQ. V was pared by 3 bases and J by 0 bases, with 12 bases between. The CDR3 is made up of 16 amino acids. Here the CDR3 DNA reads TGTGCCAGCAGCTTGTTTGGTCAGAGTAGCAATCAGCCCCAGCATTTT. Encoded protein: CASSLFGQSSNQPQHF.

The V and J genes are TRBV6-2 or TRBV6-3 and TRBJ2-3; D might be TRBD2 (5 bases). Trimming took off 2 bases at V and 2 bases at J, with 11 bases between the two ends. Per the germline V gene, CDR1 is MNHEY and CDR2 is SVGEGT. CDR3 length: 15 amino acids. CDR3 bases: TGTGCCAGCAGTTACCGGGCGGAGGCCACAGATACGCAGTATTTT. Encoded protein: CASSYRAEATDTQYF.

The J gene is TRBJ1-6, the V gene TRBV5-6, with 8 bases lining up with TRBD1. CDR1 and CDR2 (germline): SGHDT, YYEEEE. Trimming cost V 4 bases and J 9 bases; bases outside gene matches: 6. This CDR3 is built from 14 residues. The CDR3 DNA sequence: TGTGCCAGCAGCCAGGGACAGGCGGCTTCACCCCTCCACTTT. Translating gives CASSQGQAASPLHF.

The chain uses TRBV9 and TRBJ2-1; TRBD1 agrees at 10 bases. This CDR3 spans 16 amino acids. Per the germline V gene, CDR1 is SGDLS and CDR2 is YYNGEE. With V trimmed by 4 bases and J by 4 bases, 8 bases remained unmatched. CDR3 bases: TGTGCCAGCAGCACCAGAGGGGACAGGGGATACAATGAGCAGTTCTTC. Translation: CASSTRGDRGYNEQFF.

This chain uses TRBV5-1 with TRBJ1-1; D ambiguous. The CDR3 is made up of 17 amino acids. The germline V and J ends were trimmed by 1 base and 2 bases, with 18 bases remaining between them. CDR1 is SGHRS and CDR2 is YFSETQ in the germline V gene. CDR3 DNA: TGCGCCAGCAGCTTGTGGGCATACAGCGGCGGCAACACTGAAGCTTTCTTT. Protein: CASSLWAYSGGNTEAFF. The whole variable domain, filled in from reference TRBV5-1 and TRBJ1-1, reads KAGVTQTPRYLIKTRGQQVTLSCSPISGHRSVSWYQQTPGQGLQFLFEYFSETQRNKGNFPGRFSGRQFSNSRSEMNVSTLELGDSALYLCASSLWAYSGGNTEAFFGQGTRLTVV.

The J gene is TRBJ2-1, the V gene TRBV7-8; perhaps D is TRBD1 or TRBD2 (5 bases each). Per the germline V gene, CDR1 is SGHVS and CDR2 is FQNEAQ. The CDR3 spans 13 residues. The V gene lost 11 bases and the J gene lost 6 bases, with 17 bases spanning the gap. The CDR3 reads CAGGTLNLNEQFF. CDR3 bases: TGTGCCGGGGGTACCCTTAACCTCAATGAGCAGTTCTTC. The full variable domain, rest sourced from reference TRBV7-8 and TRBJ2-1, is GAGVSQSPRYKVAKRGQDVALRCDPISGHVSLFWYQQALGQGPEFLTYFQNEAQLDKSGLPSDRFFAERPEGSVSTLKIQRTQQEDSAVYLCAGGTLNLNEQFFGPGTRLTVL.

This chain links TRBV19 with TRBJ2-1, with 7 bases that match TRBD1. In germline, CDR1 is LNHDA, CDR2 SQIVND (reference sequence). The CDR3 has 11 amino acids. Trimming took 5 bases from V and 10 from J; bases not matched to a gene: 2. This CDR3 is CASSVQGEQFF. Here the CDR3 DNA reads TGTGCCAGTAGTGTACAGGGGGAGCAGTTCTTC.

CDR3 sequence: CASSPGISNQPQHF. The CDR3 DNA reads TGTGCCAGTAGTCCCGGGATTAGCAATCAGCCCCAGCATTTT. The chain couples TRBV19 to TRBJ1-5; D not resolved. Deletions cut 5 bases from V and 0 bases from J, with 8 bases between. Germline CDR1 and CDR2: LNHDA and SQIVND (reference sequence). The CDR3 is 14 residues long.

This clone occurred once. The sample has other DNA sequences that encode this CDR3 too. The chain has TRBV4-1 and TRBJ1-1; D gene uncertain. V lost 1 base to trimming and J lost 0 bases, with 9 bases between them. The CDR3 extends over 15 amino acids. CDR1 is MGHRA and CDR2 is YSYEKL in the germline V gene. The CDR3 nucleotides are TGCGCCAGCAGCCAAGTTCCGGGGATGAACACTGAAGCTTTCTTT. Encoded protein: CASSQVPGMNTEAFF.

The rearrangement uses TRBV4-1 and TRBJ1-2; D perhaps matches TRBD1 (5 bases). Germline V gene lookup returns CDR1 MGHRA and CDR2 YSYEKL. V shed 7 bases and J shed 6 bases, with 18 bases lying between them. The length of the CDR3 is 14 residues. The chain's CDR3 is CASTSPTGGDGYTF. CDR3 sequence (DNA): TGCGCCAGCACCTCGCCCACGGGAGGGGATGGCTACACCTTC.

This clone occurred once. V gene TRBV7-9 combines with J gene TRBJ2-3; 11 bases are shared with TRBD2. The CDR3 loop spans 15 amino acids. Germline lookup yields CDR1 SEHNR and CDR2 FQNEAQ (reference sequence). Trimming took 5 bases from V and 1 from J; bases not matched to a gene: 2. In DNA form, the CDR3 reads TGTGCCAGCAGCCCGACTAGCGGGGGCACAGATACGCAGTATTTT. It translates to CASSPTSGGTDTQYF.

Points on this clone: Additional DNA sequences in this sample encode the identical CDR3. This rearrangement joins TRBV9 to TRBJ1-1, with a tentative D call TRBD1 (5 bases). CDR3 length equals 15 residues. Germline V gene data show CDR1 as SGDLS and CDR2 as YYNGEE. V was trimmed by 3 bases and J by 0 bases, leaving 12 bases between them. In DNA form, the CDR3 reads TGTGCCAGCAGCGCCGGACGGGGGGTGAACACTGAAGCTTTCTTT. It yields the protein CASSAGRGVNTEAFF.

The chain combines TRBV7-2 with TRBJ2-5; unclear D gene. Germline assignment: CDR1 SGHTA and CDR2 FQGNSA. Trimming took off 6 bases at V and 5 bases at J, with 22 bases between the two ends. This CDR3 comprises 16 residues. The CDR3 loop is CASSNSGTSLWETQYF. In DNA, the CDR3 is TGTGCCAGCAGTAATTCGGGTACTTCTTTGTGGGAGACCCAGTACTTC.

The gene calls are TRBV5-1 and TRBJ2-2, with 7 bases matching TRBD1. This CDR3 spans 17 amino acids. V lost 0 bases, J lost 7 bases, and 12 bases stayed unmatched. CDR1 is SGHRS and CDR2 is YFSETQ in the germline V gene. The CDR3 sequence is CASSLVQGWRTNGELFF. CDR3 DNA sequence: TGCGCCAGCAGCTTGGTACAGGGGTGGAGAACGAACGGGGAGCTGTTTTTT. Full variable domain (remainder filled in from reference TRBV5-1 and TRBJ2-2): KAGVTQTPRYLIKTRGQQVTLSCSPISGHRSVSWYQQTPGQGLQFLFEYFSETQRNKGNFPGRFSGRQFSNSRSEMNVSTLELGDSALYLCASSLVQGWRTNGELFFGEGSRLTVL.